The rows below give T cell receptor beta chains drawn from one sample of a study of T cell responses to AZD1222 COVID-19 vaccine. Profiled with immunoSEQ multiplex PCR; TCRdb holds only in-frame clones, not every one. The sample lists about 200,000 clones, almost 95% occurring once. The specimen was peripheral blood, collected on day 0 of AZD1222 vaccination. Receptors originate from an adult in good health. CDR3s include the opening cysteine and the closing phenylalanine or tryptophan. A D gene is named only where the DNA matches it firmly. Expanded clones get a size class; other rows say once, few or many, or leave the size out.

clone size,J gene,D gene,V gene,CDR3 DNA,CDR3 protein
NA,TRBJ2-7,NA,TRBV6-2/TRBV6-3,TGTGCCAGCAGTTACTCACAGGCCCTAACCTACGAGCAGTACTTC,CASSYSQALTYEQYF
NA,TRBJ1-1,TRBD1,TRBV25-1,TGTGCCAGCAGGGGGGACAGCCCGGGGATGAACACTGAAGCTTTCTTT,CASRGDSPGMNTEAFF
NA,TRBJ1-5,TRBD1,TRBV19,TGTGCCAGTAGTATAGGACAGGGGAAGGCCCAGCATTTT,CASSIGQGKAQHF
NA,TRBJ1-3,NA,TRBV30,TGTGCCTGGAGACCCGGGTTAATCTCTGGAAACACCATATATTTT,CAWRPGLISGNTIYF
NA,TRBJ2-3,NA,TRBV28,TGTGCCAGCTGTCCCCAAGGCCCTTACTCTAGCACAGATACGCAGTATTTT,CASCPQGPYSSTDTQYF
NA,TRBJ1-5,NA,TRBV19,TGTGCCAGTAGTAGTTTGGGTGGCAATCAGCCCCAGCATTTT,CASSSLGGNQPQHF
NA,TRBJ1-1,NA,TRBV14,TGTGCCAGCAGCCATAGTCTGGGCGGGGGCTGGACTGAAGCTTTCTTT,CASSHSLGGGWTEAFF
NA,TRBJ1-2,NA,TRBV7-9,TGTGCCAGCAGCTTAGCGTTCGAGGGCTATGGCTACACCTTC,CASSLAFEGYGYTF
NA,TRBJ1-1,NA,TRBV5-1,TGCGCCAGCAGCTTGAACACCCTGAACACTGAAGCTTTCTTT,CASSLNTLNTEAFF
NA,TRBJ1-2,NA,TRBV29-1,TGCAGCGTTATGACGGGTCCAGGCTACACCTTC,CSVMTGPGYTF
NA,TRBJ1-1,NA,TRBV4-2,TGTGCCAGCAGCCAAGGTAGGGCCCCGGGCACTGAAGCTTTCTTT,CASSQGRAPGTEAFF
NA,TRBJ2-3,NA,TRBV3-1/TRBV3-2,TGTGCCAGCGGCGGGACTAGCACAGATACGCAGTATTTT,CASGGTSTDTQYF
NA,TRBJ1-2,NA,TRBV27,TGTGCCAGCAGTTTTTCCAACCAGAACTATGGCTACACCTTC,CASSFSNQNYGYTF
NA,TRBJ1-1,NA,TRBV10-3,TGTGCCATATCTCCTTGGCAGGAAAAGAGGGACGCTGAAGCTTTCTTT,CAISPWQEKRDAEAFF
few,TRBJ2-7,NA,TRBV7-8,TGTGCCAGCAGCAGGGGGTGGACAGAGAAATACGAGCAGTACTTC,CASSRGWTEKYEQYF
NA,TRBJ2-5,NA,TRBV7-9,TGTGCCAGCAGCTTAAGGGCAGATCAAGAGACCCAGTACTTC,CASSLRADQETQYF
NA,TRBJ1-5,NA,TRBV28,TGTGCCAGCAACACTAACTCCAGGGTGGCGGGTCAGCCCCAGCATTTT,CASNTNSRVAGQPQHF
NA,TRBJ1-1,NA,TRBV3-1/TRBV3-2,TGTGCCAGCAGCCTAACCTCAGGGAACACTGAAGCTTTCTTT,CASSLTSGNTEAFF
NA,TRBJ1-2,NA,TRBV5-1,TGCGCCAGCAGCATGGATACCTATGGCTACACCTTC,CASSMDTYGYTF
NA,TRBJ1-2,NA,TRBV27,TGTGCCAGCAGCACAATACGGGACACCTTTAGGGGCTACACCTTC,CASSTIRDTFRGYTF
NA,TRBJ1-5,NA,TRBV2,TGTGCCAGCAGTGATTGGGGAATGAGCAATCAGCCCCAGCATTTT,CASSDWGMSNQPQHF
NA,TRBJ2-1,NA,TRBV7-2,TGTGCCAGCACTCCTGCGCTTCCCCGGACTGAGCAGTTCTTC,CASTPALPRTEQFF
once,TRBJ2-3,TRBD2,TRBV5-8,TGTGCCAGCAGACGGACTAGCGATACGCAGTATTTT,CASRRTSDTQYF
NA,TRBJ1-1,NA,TRBV4-1,TGCGCCAGCAGCCAAGAATTTTCCCAAAACACTGAAGCTTTCTTT,CASSQEFSQNTEAFF
NA,TRBJ1-6,NA,TRBV2,TGTGCCAGCAGGAGAGATTCACCCCTCCACTTT,CASRRDSPLHF
NA,TRBJ1-5,NA,TRBV6-2/TRBV6-3,TGTGCCAGCAGTTACGGGGCAGGAGGTATGGTTAGTAATCAGCCCCAGCATTTT,CASSYGAGGMVSNQPQHF
NA,TRBJ1-1,NA,TRBV27,TGTGCCAGCAGTCCCGGACGGTTATCGGAAGCTTTCTTT,CASSPGRLSEAFF
once,TRBJ2-7,TRBD2,TRBV27,TGTGCCAGCAGTCCCCGGACTAGCGGGGGGGCCACCCGATCCTACGAGCAGTACTTC,CASSPRTSGGATRSYEQYF
NA,TRBJ1-6,NA,TRBV20-1,TGCAGTGCTAGTGTCAGGGAGTCCAGGGAGTCACCCCTCCACTTT,CSASVRESRESPLHF
NA,TRBJ2-1,NA,TRBV18,TGTGCCAGCTCACCAGAGGGCAGATTCTCCTACAATGAGCAGTTCTTC,CASSPEGRFSYNEQFF
NA,TRBJ1-2,NA,TRBV19,TGTGCCAGTAGTTCCACGGTCGGGGGCTACACCTTC,CASSSTVGGYTF
NA,TRBJ2-1,NA,TRBV6-1,TGTGCCAGCAGTGAACGGTCGGAGAGGGCTTACAATGAGCAGTTCTTC,CASSERSERAYNEQFF
NA,TRBJ2-7,NA,TRBV19,TGTGCCACCTCAAGGGACTTTTCGAAGACCGAGCAGTACTTC,CATSRDFSKTEQYF
NA,TRBJ1-1,TRBD1,TRBV7-9,TGTGCCAGCAGCTTAGAAGGGACAGGGGCGGCCCGCTTGCTTAGGGCTTTCTTT,CASSLEGTGAARLLRAFF
once,TRBJ2-1,TRBD1,TRBV28,TGTGCCAGCCTCAGGGGGCCCTCCTACAATGAGCAGTTCTTC,CASLRGPSYNEQFF
NA,TRBJ2-1,TRBD2,TRBV13,TGTGCCAGCAGCTCTCGGGAGGGGACGAATGAGCAGTTCTTC,CASSSREGTNEQFF
NA,TRBJ1-1,NA,TRBV28,TGTGCCAGCAGCCCCCCCGACACTGAAGCTTTCTTT,CASSPPDTEAFF
NA,TRBJ2-4,TRBD2,TRBV28,TGTGCCAGCAGTCCCCAGACTAGCGGGGGTAACATTCAGTACTTC,CASSPQTSGGNIQYF
NA,TRBJ2-7,TRBD1,TRBV29-1,TGCAGCGTCGTTGGGACAGGGGGCTACGAGCAGTACTTC,CSVVGTGGYEQYF
once,TRBJ2-2,TRBD2,TRBV3-1/TRBV3-2,TGTGCCAGCAGCCAAACTAGCGGGGTGAACACCGGGGAGCTGTTTTTT,CASSQTSGVNTGELFF
NA,TRBJ1-2,TRBD1,TRBV27,TGTGCCAGCAGTTTACGCCCCTCCGCGACAGGGGCCTATGGCTACACCTTC,CASSLRPSATGAYGYTF
few,TRBJ1-1,TRBD1,TRBV18,TGTGCCAGCTCACCACTAGGTCTATCAGGGGGGATGAACACTGAAGCTTTCTTT,CASSPLGLSGGMNTEAFF
once,TRBJ1-2,NA,TRBV20-1,TGCAGTGCACCCACGAGGGGCTACACCTTC,CSAPTRGYTF
NA,TRBJ2-1,TRBD2,TRBV4-3,TGCGCCAGCAGTTTGACCTCCGGGGGGGGGTACAATGAGCAGTTCTTC,CASSLTSGGGYNEQFF
NA,TRBJ1-2,NA,TRBV5-6,TGTGCCAGCAGCTACCTAAGTAACTATGGCTACACCTTC,CASSYLSNYGYTF
NA,TRBJ1-1,NA,TRBV3-1/TRBV3-2,TGTGCCAGCAGCCACGCGGCCTCTGAAGCTTTCTTT,CASSHAASEAFF
NA,TRBJ1-5,NA,TRBV6-5,TGTGCCAGCAGAGTTACTCCGAGCAGCAATCAGCCCCAGCATTTT,CASRVTPSSNQPQHF
NA,TRBJ2-7,NA,TRBV3-1/TRBV3-2,TGTGCCAGCAGCCATTCAGGGGCCGATTACGAGCAGTACTTC,CASSHSGADYEQYF
NA,TRBJ1-2,NA,TRBV25-1,TGTGCCAGCAGTTTTAGTACTGACCTCTCTCTTGGCTACACCTTC,CASSFSTDLSLGYTF
NA,TRBJ1-1,NA,TRBV29-1,TGCAGCGTCGCAGGGGTTATGAACACTGAAGCTTTCTTT,CSVAGVMNTEAFF
few,TRBJ1-5,NA,TRBV7-2,TGTGCCAGCAGCTTAGGCACAGGGCGTAAAGCCCAGCATTTT,CASSLGTGRKAQHF
NA,TRBJ2-7,NA,TRBV13,TGTGCCAGCAGCCTTTCCCTCCGGGAGCACTACGAGCAGTACTTC,CASSLSLREHYEQYF
NA,TRBJ1-2,NA,TRBV28,TGTGCCAGCAGTTCTCCTCGACAGATTTATGGCTACACCTTC,CASSSPRQIYGYTF
NA,TRBJ2-3,NA,TRBV18,TGTGCCAGCTCACCGAGCGGCTCCGGAGATACGCAGTATTTT,CASSPSGSGDTQYF